This TCR beta chain comes out of a study of PD-1 blockade in classical Hodgkin lymphoma. About the study: Each patient was given nivolumab 3 mg/kg through a vein every 2 weeks.

Only in-frame clones appear in the TCRdb table, and some are missing; sequencing was by immunoSEQ multiplex PCR. Among 20,000 to 25,000 clones listed, about 70% were seen once. Per the germline V gene, CDR1 is SQVTM and CDR2 is ANQGSEA. The ends were cut back, 3 bases at V and 0 bases at J, with 13 bases in the middle. The CDR3 runs 15 residues. The sample's time point: cycle 4 day 1 (C4D1), after 5 to 7 weeks of nivolumab. Autologous stem cell transplantation was followed by relapse in every patient, and brentuximab vedotin exposure varied. With magnetic negative selection, CD4+ T cells were purified from PBMCs that had been thawed. Classification of best responses gave complete response, partial response or progressive disease.

The chain joins TRBV29-1 to TRBJ2-3; D is unresolved. This sequence originates from a human donor with classical Hodgkin lymphoma. The source material was CD4+ T cells from blood, sampled before the fourth cycle of nivolumab. Written as DNA, the CDR3 is TGCAGCGTTGAGGGAAGGCGGCTAAGCACAGATACGCAGTATTTT. Protein sequence: CSVEGRRLSTDTQYF.